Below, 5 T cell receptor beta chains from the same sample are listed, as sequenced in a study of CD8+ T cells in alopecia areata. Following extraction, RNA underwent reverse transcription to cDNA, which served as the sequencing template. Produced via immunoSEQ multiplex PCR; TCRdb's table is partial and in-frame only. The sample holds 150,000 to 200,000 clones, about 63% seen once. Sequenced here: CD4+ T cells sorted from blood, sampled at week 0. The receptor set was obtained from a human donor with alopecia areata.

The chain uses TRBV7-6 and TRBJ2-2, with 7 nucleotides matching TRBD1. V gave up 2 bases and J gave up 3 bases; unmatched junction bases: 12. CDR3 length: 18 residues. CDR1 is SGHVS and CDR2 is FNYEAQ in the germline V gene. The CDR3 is CASSLRPTGFGDTGELFF. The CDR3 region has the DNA TGTGCCAGCAGCTTAAGACCGACAGGGTTTGGGGACACCGGGGAGCTGTTTTTT. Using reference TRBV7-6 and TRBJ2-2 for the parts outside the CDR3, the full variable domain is GAGVSQSPRYKVTKRGQDVALRCDPISGHVSLYWYRQALGQGPEFLTYFNYEAQQDKSGLPNDRFSAERPEGSISTLTIQRTEQRDSAMYRCASSLRPTGFGDTGELFFGEGSRLTVL.

The CDR3: CSVEIGLGYEQYF. For the CDR3, the DNA is TGCAGCGTTGAAATAGGACTAGGTTACGAGCAGTACTTC. This chain links TRBV29-1 with TRBJ2-7; TRBD2 agrees at 7 bases. Germline values: CDR1 SQVTM, CDR2 ANQGSEA. The trim removed 2 bases at V and 4 bases at J, leaving 5 bases unmatched. The CDR3 has 13 amino acids.

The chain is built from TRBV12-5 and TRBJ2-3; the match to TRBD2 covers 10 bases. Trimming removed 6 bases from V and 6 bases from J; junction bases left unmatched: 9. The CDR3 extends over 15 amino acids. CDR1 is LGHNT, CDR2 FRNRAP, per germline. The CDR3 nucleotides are TGTGCTAGTGGCCTAGGACTAGCGGAGGGGGATACGCAGTATTTT. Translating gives CASGLGLAEGDTQYF. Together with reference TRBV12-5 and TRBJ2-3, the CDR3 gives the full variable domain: DARVTQTPRHKVTEMGQEVTMRCQPILGHNTVFWYRQTMMQGLELLAYFRNRAPLDDSGMPKDRFSAEMPDATLATLKIQPSEPRDSAVYFCASGLGLAEGDTQYFGPGTRLTVL.

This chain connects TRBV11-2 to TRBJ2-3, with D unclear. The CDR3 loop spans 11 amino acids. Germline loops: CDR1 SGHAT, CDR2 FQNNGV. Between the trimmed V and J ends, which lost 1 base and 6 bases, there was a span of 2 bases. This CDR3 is CASSLADTQYF. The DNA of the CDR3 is TGTGCCAGCAGCTTAGCCGATACGCAGTATTTT.

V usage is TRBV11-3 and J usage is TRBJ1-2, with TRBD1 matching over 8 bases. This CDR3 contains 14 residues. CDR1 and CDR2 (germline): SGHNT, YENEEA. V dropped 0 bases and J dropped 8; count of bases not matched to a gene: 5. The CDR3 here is CASSLDRGLQGYTF. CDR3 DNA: TGTGCCAGCAGCTTAGACAGGGGGCTACAAGGCTACACCTTC.